This TCR beta chain derives from a study of naive and memory T cell subsets. An equimolar mix of two oligonucleotides served as the beta constant-region primer for TRBC1 and TRBC2. TCRdb fed the UMI-ligation and nested PCR reads into MiXCR, producing one record per CDR3 protein. The sample shows roughly 98,000 distinct CDR3 sequences, roughly 7% of them seen only once. Cells stained for CD3, CD4, CD8, CD45RA, CD27 and viability were sorted into four CD45RA/CD27 subsets. V shed 7 bases and J shed 6 bases, with 18 bases lying between them. The length of the CDR3 is 14 residues. Germline V gene data show CDR1 as SEHNR and CDR2 as FQNEAQ (reference sequence). This clonotype was seen at least ten times.

Material: central memory CD4+ T cells from blood. The chain employs TRBV7-9 and TRBJ1-2, with D possibly matching TRBD1 (5 bases). The receptor comes from a human donor in good health. The CDR3 DNA reads TGTGCCAGCAAACCGACGCTCCAGGGCGATGGCTACACCTTC. Residues: CASKPTLQGDGYTF. The complete variable domain, with remaining parts taken from reference TRBV7-9 and TRBJ1-2, reads DTGVSQNPRHKITKRGQNVTFRCDPISEHNRLYWYRQTLGQGPEFLTYFQNEAQLEKSRLLSDRFSAERPKGSFSTLEIQRTEQGDSAMYLCASKPTLQGDGYTFGSGTRLTVV.